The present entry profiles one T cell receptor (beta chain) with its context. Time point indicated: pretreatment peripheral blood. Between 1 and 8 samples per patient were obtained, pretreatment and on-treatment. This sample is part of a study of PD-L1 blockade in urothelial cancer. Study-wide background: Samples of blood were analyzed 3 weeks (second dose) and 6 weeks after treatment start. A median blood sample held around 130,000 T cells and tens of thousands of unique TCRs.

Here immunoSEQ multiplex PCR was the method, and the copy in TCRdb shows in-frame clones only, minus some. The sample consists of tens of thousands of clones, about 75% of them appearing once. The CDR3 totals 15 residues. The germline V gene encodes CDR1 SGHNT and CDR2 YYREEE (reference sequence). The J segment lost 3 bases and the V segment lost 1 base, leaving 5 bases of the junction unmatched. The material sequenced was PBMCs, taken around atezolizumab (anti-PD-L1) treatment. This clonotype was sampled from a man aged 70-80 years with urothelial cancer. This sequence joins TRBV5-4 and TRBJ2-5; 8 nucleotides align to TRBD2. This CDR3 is CASSLRGGGKETQYF. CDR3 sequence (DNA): TGTGCCAGCAGCTTGCGGGGGGGCGGCAAAGAGACCCAGTACTTC.